Following are 7 T cell receptor beta chains from one sample sequenced in a study of T-cell reconstitution after alpha-beta-depleted transplantation in children. Molecular barcoding with unique molecular identifiers was used for the TCRbeta library. TCRdb itself ran the PCR reads through MiXCR, one entry per CDR3 protein. Altogether 200,000 to 250,000 distinct CDR3 sequences are present, approximately 11% being singletons, with the ten largest covering approximately 28%. Source: PBMCs, taken before TCRalphabeta/CD19-depleted stem cell transplant. Receptors were obtained from a child younger than two with acute myeloid leukemia, due to receive a stem cell transplant.

This clonotype appeared many times. This chain uses TRBV29-1 with TRBJ1-1, with TRBD1 matching 7 bases. CDR3 length: 14 amino acids. The germline V gene has CDR1 SQVTM and CDR2 ANQGSEA. J lost 0 bases, V lost 5 bases, and 6 bases had no gene match. CDR3 amino acids: CSVRGGTVNTEAFF. As DNA, the CDR3 is TGCAGCGTTAGGGGAGGGACAGTGAACACTGAAGCTTTCTTT.

The chain links TRBV7-6 to TRBJ2-6, with 9 positions matching TRBD1. Germline lookup yields CDR1 SGHVS and CDR2 FNYEAQ. The CDR3 spans 16 residues. The J segment lost 2 bases and the V segment lost 5 bases, leaving 4 bases of the junction unmatched. For the CDR3, the DNA is TGTGCCAGCAGCGATGACAGGGGGACTGGGGCCAACGTCCTGACTTTC. Translating gives CASSDDRGTGANVLTF.

This clonotype was observed at least ten times. The V gene is TRBV12-3 or TRBV12-4, the J gene TRBJ2-7; the match to TRBD1 covers 7 bases. The trim removed 6 bases at V and 2 bases at J, leaving 7 bases unmatched. This CDR3 is 14 amino acids long. The CDR3 DNA sequence: TGTGCCAGCAGGAGATCGGACAGGCCCTACGAGCAGTACTTC. Translating it yields CASRRSDRPYEQYF.

Comments on this clonotype: At one end, the junction sequence differs from germline, possibly due to a read error. The gene calls are TRBV11-3 and TRBJ2-5; 7 nucleotides line up with TRBD1. The CDR3 extends over 12 amino acids. Per germline, CDR1 SGHNT and CDR2 YENEEA. The CDR3 DNA reads TGTGCCGGCAGCTGGACAGGAGAGACCCAGTACTTC. Amino acids: CAGSWTGETQYF.

This clonotype was counted at least ten times. The V gene is TRBV7-2, the J gene TRBJ1-2; D might be TRBD1 (5 bases). The CDR3 consists of 15 residues. Germline assignment: CDR1 SGHTA and CDR2 FQGNSA. V lost 1 base, J lost 4 bases, and 13 bases lay in between. The CDR3 loop is CASSLDLAGTYGYTF. The CDR3 nucleotides read TGTGCCAGCAGCTTAGATCTCGCAGGGACCTATGGCTACACCTTC.

In its sample, this clonotype was seen many times. The chain employs TRBV20-1 and TRBJ2-6; D may be TRBD2 (5 bases). V lost 1 base to trimming and J lost 2 bases, with 12 bases between them. CDR1 and CDR2 (germline): DFQATT, SNEGSKA (reference sequence). The CDR3 covers 16 residues. The CDR3 region is CSARGFGEPGANVLTF. Here the CDR3 DNA reads TGCAGTGCTAGAGGTTTTGGGGAGCCTGGGGCCAACGTCCTGACTTTC.

CDR3 nucleotides: TGCAGCGTTGAATCCGGCTCTGGGGCCAACGTCCTGACTTTC. It codes for CSVESGSGANVLTF. The V call is TRBV29-1, the J call TRBJ2-6; D remains ambiguous. Germline V gives CDR1 SQVTM, CDR2 ANQGSEA. This CDR3 contains 14 residues. The V end was cut by 2 bases, the J end by 0 bases, with 5 bases between.